This T cell receptor beta chain was sequenced in a study of blood T cells in healthy people across ages. To note about this clonotype: Its cognate antigen is unknown.

The second PCR ran roughly 6 to 11 cycles with a sample-barcoded 5' primer and J-beta primers. TCRdb itself ran the 5' RACE reads through MiXCR, one entry per CDR3 protein. Seen here are around 900,000 distinct CDR3 sequences, 25% to 30% observed once, and the top ten hold 15% to 20%. The CDR3 is 14 residues long. In germline, CDR1 is SGHRS, CDR2 YFSETQ. Trimming took 1 base from V and 6 from J, leaving 13 bases between them. Whole-study results and caveats: Both naive CD4+ cell counts and diversity were greater in long-lived donors than in aged donors. It was held that the diversity estimates obtained from one million T cells were underestimates.

The TCR was taken from a woman aged 80 or over in good health. This rearrangement joins TRBV5-1 to TRBJ1-2; D ambiguous. The sequenced material came from blood. The CDR3 is CASSLILSADGYTF. CDR3 in DNA: TGCGCCAGCAGCTTGATTTTATCGGCAGATGGCTACACCTTC.